This entry is about one TCR beta chain. Per the authors' pipeline: Scientists estimated how many nucleated cells there were by amplifying reference gene primers. Some clones are missing from TCRdb's copy, which holds only in-frame ones; the method was immunoSEQ multiplex PCR. The V and J calls and clone size were taken over from that table, and D and trimming were inferred from the DNA. The sample holds just over 150,000 clones; approximately 81% are singletons and the top ten take 3.3%. This sample was taken from a study of blood T cell repertoires in COVID-19. Background on the study: Spain, Italy and the United States supplied samples that represented acute and convalescent COVID-19. Sources were T cells, B-cell-depleted T cells, or PBMCs; the material itself was cDNA or gDNA.

CDR1 and CDR2 (germline): SGHNT, YYREEE (reference sequence). V was pared by 1 base and J by 4 bases, with 4 bases of the junction left unmatched. This CDR3 is 15 amino acids long. Source material: peripheral blood. V usage is TRBV5-4 and J usage is TRBJ2-2; 7 bases align to TRBD1. The sequence derives from a human donor with acute or convalescent COVID-19. The donor label of this sample is uncertain. The CDR3 bases are TGTGCCAGCAGCTTGAAACAGGGGTTCACCGGGGAGCTGTTTTTT. It encodes CASSLKQGFTGELFF.